This TCR beta chain was found in a study of human T cells and chemical hapten exposure. Study at large: Epicutaneous patch tests delivered 0.01% DPC to the upper back, with evaluation at 6 days. Regarding the study as a whole: Expanded TCR sets contained significantly more large CDR3 similarity clusters than controls. TCRs at high frequency, those above 1 in 1000, did not change with DPC sensitization.

As to time point: patch test 3, about 24 weeks after DPC sensitization. Noted treatment: therapeutic diphenylcyclopropenone sensitization with weekly scalp DPC. Whole blood that had not been fractionated was the source of extracted total RNA. In TCRdb, the RACE reads were re-called with MiXCR into one record per CDR3 protein. This table has roughly 71,000 distinct CDR3 sequences, approximately 12% appearing once. About this clonotype itself: Its antigen is currently unknown.

The germline CDR1 and CDR2 sequences are SGHNT and YENEEA. The CDR3 totals 15 residues. Trimming stripped 3 bases from V and 1 base from J, with 12 bases between. The material was whole blood, obtained in connection with sensitization to the hapten diphenylcyclopropenone (DPC). This rearrangement joins TRBV11-3 to TRBJ2-5; D is possibly TRBD1 (6 bases). This TCR derives from a woman aged 45-60 years with alopecia areata. Some clones in this sample may be carry-over from other donors' samples. Written as DNA, the CDR3 is TGTGCCAGCAGCTTGGAGTCGGACAGCCAAGAGACCCAGTACTTC. Its translation is CASSLESDSQETQYF.